The 27 T cell receptor beta chains below all came from one sample that was sequenced in a study of early T cells in non-severe SARS-CoV-2 infection. TCRdb passed the 5' RACE reads through MiXCR, listing each CDR3 protein once. Among about 60,000 distinct CDR3 sequences listed, roughly 5.3% were seen once. Material: whole blood. Source of these receptors: an adult who was a healthcare worker with PCR-confirmed SARS-CoV-2 infection or an uninfected control (not recorded which).

In its sample, this clonotype was seen many times. The chain is built from TRBV11-2 and TRBJ2-5; TRBD2 is a possible D gene (5 bases). The CDR3 sequence is 14 residues long. Per the germline V gene, CDR1 is SGHAT and CDR2 is FQNNGV. The V end lost 2 bases, the J end lost 5 bases, and 12 bases lay between the germline ends. The CDR3, as DNA: TGTGCCAGCAGCTTACGGGGAGTCGGGGAGACCCAGTACTTC. Translation: CASSLRGVGETQYF.

This clonotype was recorded many times. The chain joins TRBV19 to TRBJ1-5, with D perhaps TRBD1 (5 bases). Germline-derived CDR1 and CDR2 are LNHDA and SQIVND (reference sequence). The CDR3 runs 14 residues. Trimming took 10 bases from V and 2 from J, leaving 15 bases between them. CDR3 amino acids: CATEGVGRNQPQHF. DNA for the CDR3: TGTGCCACCGAAGGGGTAGGCCGCAATCAGCCCCAGCATTTT.

This clonotype has just a few counts. This rearrangement joins TRBV3-1 to TRBJ2-3; no reliable D call. V was pared by 2 bases and J by 2 bases, with 14 bases between. This CDR3 has 16 residues. The germline gives CDR1 LGHDT, CDR2 YNNKEL (reference sequence). The CDR3 loop is CASSQRGGYSTDTQYF. DNA for the CDR3: TGTGCCAGCAGCCAAAGAGGCGGCTATTCCACAGATACGCAGTATTTT.

This clonotype was counted many times. In DNA, the CDR3 is TGTGCCAGCAGCTCCCGAGCGGGCTACGAGCAGTACTTC. As protein: CASSSRAGYEQYF. The J gene is TRBJ2-7, the V gene TRBV7-2, with D possibly being TRBD2 (6 bases). Germline-derived CDR1 and CDR2 are SGHTA and FQGNSA. Trimming removed 4 bases at V and 3 bases at J, with 10 bases between. The CDR3 loop spans 13 amino acids.

This clonotype was seen ten or more times. V gene TRBV12-3 or TRBV12-4 combines with J gene TRBJ1-1; tentatively, D is TRBD1 (5 bases). Trimming took 2 bases from V and 4 from J, leaving 11 bases between them. The CDR3 totals 14 residues. The CDR3 nucleotides read TGTGCCAGCAGTTTACAGGGAATGGGCACTGAAGCTTTCTTT. Amino acid sequence: CASSLQGMGTEAFF.

There are a few counts of this clonotype. The chain is built from TRBV18 and TRBJ2-6; no clear D gene. Between the trimmed V and J ends, which lost 3 bases and 0 bases, there was a span of 9 bases. Germline V lookup: CDR1 KGHSH, CDR2 LQKENI. The CDR3 consists of 16 residues. The CDR3 here is CASSPTPSSGANVLTF. The CDR3 DNA is TGTGCCAGCTCACCTACTCCCTCCTCTGGGGCCAACGTCCTGACTTTC.

This clonotype was recorded many times. The chain uses TRBV7-6 and TRBJ2-2; the D gene could be TRBD1 or TRBD2 (5 bases each). CDR3 length equals 18 residues. CDR1 SGHVS and CDR2 FNYEAQ come from the germline V gene. Trimming removed 5 bases at V and 0 bases at J, with 19 bases between. CDR3 sequence: CASSPSRGRPANTGELFF. The CDR3 region has the DNA TGTGCCAGCAGCCCCTCCCGGGGACGCCCTGCGAACACCGGGGAGCTGTTTTTT.

This clonotype came up many times. The chain joins TRBV10-2 to TRBJ2-1, with a possible D match to TRBD2 (5 bases). Germline V gene lookup returns CDR1 WSHSY and CDR2 SAAADI. The CDR3 is made up of 16 amino acids. Trimming took 0 bases from V and 2 from J, leaving 11 bases between them. CDR3 amino acids: CASSESRVSPYNEQFF. Here the CDR3 DNA reads TGCGCCAGCAGTGAGTCGAGGGTGTCGCCCTACAATGAGCAGTTCTTC.

This clonotype has a count of ten or more. The chain uses TRBV12-3 or TRBV12-4 and TRBJ1-1; no clear D gene. V gave up 5 bases and J gave up 5 bases, with 12 bases separating them. The CDR3 loop spans 13 amino acids. In DNA form, the CDR3 reads TGTGCCAGCAGTCCCAACCTGGGAACTGAAGCTTTCTTT. It translates to CASSPNLGTEAFF.

This clonotype was seen more than once but under ten times. The chain couples TRBV25-1 to TRBJ2-7; 13 bases agree with TRBD2. Germline V lookup: CDR1 MGHDK, CDR2 SYGVNS. This CDR3 comprises 15 residues. V gave up 6 bases and J gave up 5 bases; unmatched junction bases: 7. CDR3 sequence reads: CASSPRLAGGHEQYF. The CDR3 DNA sequence: TGTGCCAGCAGCCCCCGACTAGCGGGAGGCCACGAGCAGTACTTC.

This clonotype has at least ten counts. CDR3 bases: TGTGCCAGCAGTTCCACTCCATGGAGGGAGCGGTTCTACGAGCAGTACTTC. Amino acid sequence: CASSSTPWRERFYEQYF. The genes are TRBV12-3 or TRBV12-4 and TRBJ2-7; D is perhaps TRBD2 (6 bases). The ends were cut back, 4 bases at V and 3 bases at J, with 22 bases in the middle. The CDR3 runs 17 residues.

At least ten counts were recorded for this clonotype. This chain connects TRBV12-3 or TRBV12-4 to TRBJ2-1; D might be TRBD1 or TRBD2, each matching 5 bases. V shed 6 bases and J shed 5 bases, with 8 bases lying between them. The CDR3 has 12 amino acids. The CDR3 is CASRGPNNEQFF. As DNA, the CDR3 is TGTGCCAGCAGGGGACCGAACAATGAGCAGTTCTTC.

Many counts were recorded for this clonotype. The chain carries TRBV20-1 and TRBJ1-3; D is unclear. The CDR3 length is 11 residues. Deletions cut 3 bases from V and 7 bases from J, with 7 bases between. Germline V gives CDR1 DFQATT, CDR2 SNEGSKA (reference sequence). The CDR3 loop reads CSASLGNTIYF. Here the CDR3 DNA reads TGCAGTGCTAGTCTGGGGAACACCATATATTTT.

The CDR3 bases are TGCGCCAGCAGCCATGATGGACAGGGGATAGAGACCCAGTACTTC. Translated: CASSHDGQGIETQYF. V and J are TRBV4-1 and TRBJ2-5; 9 positions match TRBD1. The CDR3 runs 15 residues. V gave up 3 bases and J gave up 4 bases; unmatched junction bases: 6. Germline values: CDR1 MGHRA, CDR2 YSYEKL.

This clonotype was seen repeatedly, ten times or more. The chain employs TRBV5-1 and TRBJ2-7; 8 bases agree with TRBD1. Trimming cost V 5 bases and J 6 bases; bases outside gene matches: 7. This CDR3 region has 13 residues. Germline V gene lookup returns CDR1 SGHRS and CDR2 YFSETQ. The CDR3 DNA sequence: TGCGCCAGCAGGTTCGACAGGGGACCCGAGCAGTACTTC. Its translation is CASRFDRGPEQYF.

This clonotype has more than one count but fewer than ten. V gene TRBV6-2 or TRBV6-3 combines with J gene TRBJ2-7, with a weak D call TRBD2 (5 bases). CDR3 length equals 11 residues. CDR1 is MNHEY, CDR2 SVGEGT, per germline. Trimming stripped 11 bases from V and 1 base from J, with 9 bases between. Here the CDR3 reads CASRGSYEQYF. The CDR3 DNA reads TGTGCCTCCCGGGGTTCCTACGAGCAGTACTTC.

In its sample, this clonotype was seen many times. This CDR3 reads CASREGSGKTQYF. In nucleotides, the CDR3 is TGCGCCAGCAGGGAGGGGAGCGGGAAGACGCAGTATTTT. The chain is built from TRBV5-1 and TRBJ2-3; 7 bases are shared with TRBD2. The J segment lost 9 bases and the V segment lost 5 bases, leaving 9 bases of the junction unmatched. Germline V lookup: CDR1 SGHRS, CDR2 YFSETQ. CDR3 size: 13 residues.

The chain combines TRBV29-1 with TRBJ2-3; 9 bases are a match to TRBD2. Germline V gene lookup returns CDR1 SQVTM and CDR2 ANQGSEA. This CDR3 comprises 13 residues. Trimming took 8 bases from V and 6 from J; bases not matched to a gene: 9. CDR3 coding DNA: TGCAGCCTAACCGGGACTAGCAACGATACGCAGTATTTT. It specifies CSLTGTSNDTQYF.

A word on this clonotype: A much larger clone differs from this one at a single base, so this may be a read error. This chain connects TRBV3-1 to TRBJ2-3, with D perhaps matching TRBD1 or TRBD2 (5 bases each). Germline V lookup: CDR1 LGHDT, CDR2 YNNKEL (reference sequence). CDR3 length: 16 residues. The CDR3 region has the DNA TGTGCCTGCAGCCTCCCGGTCGGGGCTAGCACAGATACGCAGTATTTT. This codes for CACSLPVGASTDTQYF.

This clonotype turned up a few times. The V and J genes are TRBV6-5 and TRBJ2-7; TRBD2 matches at 8 bases. This CDR3 contains 17 residues. CDR1 and CDR2 (germline): MNHEY, SVGAGI. J gave up 2 bases and V 0 bases, and 9 bases lay outside the gene matches. CDR3 amino acids: CASSYSSSGRDAYEQYF. In nucleotides, the CDR3 is TGTGCCAGCAGTTACTCGAGTTCCGGGAGGGACGCCTACGAGCAGTACTTC.

This clonotype has a count of ten or more. This chain links TRBV6-5 with TRBJ2-7; maybe TRBD2 (5 bases). The CDR3 is made up of 17 amino acids. Per germline, CDR1 MNHEY and CDR2 SVGAGI. Trimming cost V 0 bases and J 3 bases, with 18 bases left between them. The CDR3 is CASSYSLAGIPNYEQYF. CDR3 in DNA: TGTGCCAGCAGTTACTCCCTCGCCGGGATCCCAAACTACGAGCAGTACTTC.

The table lists this clonotype with many counts. The rearrangement joins TRBV29-1 to TRBJ1-5, with TRBD1 as a possible D gene (6 bases). V was clipped by 6 bases and J by 1 base, with 10 bases between them. There are 13 residues in the CDR3. The germline gives CDR1 SQVTM, CDR2 ANQGSEA. The CDR3 nucleotides are TGCAGCGTCGGGGGCTTAAGCAATCAGCCCCAGCATTTT. It translates to CSVGGLSNQPQHF.

At least ten counts were recorded for this clonotype. The chain joins TRBV29-1 to TRBJ2-4; TRBD1 agrees at 7 bases. V was pared by 4 bases and J by 4 bases, with 4 bases of the junction left unmatched. This CDR3 comprises 13 residues. Germline V gene lookup returns CDR1 SQVTM and CDR2 ANQGSEA. The CDR3 DNA is TGCAGCGTTGTCGGACAGGAAAAAAACATTCAGTACTTC. This codes for CSVVGQEKNIQYF.

The chain carries TRBV5-4 and TRBJ2-2; D gene unclear. V lost 3 bases to trimming and J lost 4 bases, with 7 bases between them. Germline lookup yields CDR1 SGHNT and CDR2 YYREEE (reference sequence). There are 13 residues in the CDR3. CDR3 in amino acids: CASSSGLTGELFF. CDR3 nucleotides: TGTGCCAGCAGCTCCGGGCTCACCGGGGAGCTGTTTTTT.

This clonotype was observed a handful of times. The chain uses TRBV24-1 and TRBJ2-1, with D possibly being TRBD1 or TRBD2 (5 bases each). The CDR3 runs to 12 residues. With 7 bases removed from V and 7 bases from J, the gap between germline ends came to 10 bases. Germline CDR1 and CDR2: KGHDR and SFDVKD. CDR3 sequence (DNA): TGTGCCACCAGAAGTGAGGGGAATGAGCAGTTCTTC. This sequence encodes CATRSEGNEQFF.

This clonotype occurred many times. The chain couples TRBV24-1 to TRBJ2-2; a weak D match, TRBD1 (5 bases). This CDR3 comprises 16 residues. Germline CDR1 KGHDR, CDR2 SFDVKD. Trimming stripped 3 bases from V and 0 bases from J, with 10 bases between. CDR3 sequence reads: CATSDGHYANTGELFF. CDR3 DNA sequence: TGTGCCACCAGTGATGGACATTACGCGAACACCGGGGAGCTGTTTTTT.

This clonotype was seen many times. This chain uses TRBV6-1 with TRBJ1-1; possibly TRBD1 for D (5 bases). CDR1 is MNHNS and CDR2 is SASEGT in the germline V gene. The V end was cut by 4 bases, the J end by 1 base, with 10 bases between. The CDR3 runs to 14 residues. CDR3 bases: TGTGCCAGCAGTGCGGGGGTGGCGAACACTGAAGCTTTCTTT. It translates to CASSAGVANTEAFF.